Listed below are T cell receptor beta chains from one sample, sequenced in a study of cytomegalovirus exposure and HLA in healthy donors. Only in-frame clones appear in the TCRdb table, and some are missing; sequencing was by immunoSEQ multiplex PCR. The sample has some 120,000 clones, around 78% seen once. Source material: PBMCs. The receptor set was obtained from a woman in her thirties or forties in good health and CMV-seronegative. The CDR3 runs from the conserved cysteine through the conserved F or W. The D gene is left open where the match is weak. Rows give clone size only sometimes, using once, few, many, or a class for an expanded clone.

CDR3aa	CDR3nt	abundance	d_gene	v_gene	j_gene
CASSPRTGAYEQYF	TGTGCCAGCAGCCCCAGGACAGGGGCCTACGAGCAGTACTTC	.	TRBD1	TRBV14	TRBJ2-7
CASSQDISYEQYF	TGCGCCAGCAGTCAAGACATCTCCTACGAGCAGTACTTC	.	.	TRBV5-1	TRBJ2-7
CASSSGATGGYEQYF	TGTGCCAGCAGTAGCGGGGCCACGGGGGGCTACGAGCAGTACTTC	once	TRBD2	TRBV28	TRBJ2-7
CASSLDISQGKVTQYF	TGTGCCAGCAGCTTAGATATAAGCCAGGGGAAGGTGACCCAGTACTTC	.	.	TRBV11-2	TRBJ2-5
CASSSRAGGYQETQYF	TGTGCCAGCAGTTCACGAGCGGGAGGGTACCAAGAGACCCAGTACTTC	few	TRBD2	TRBV28	TRBJ2-5
CASSQGQFTDTQYF	TGCGCCAGCAGCCAGGGACAGTTCACAGATACGCAGTATTTT	.	TRBD1	TRBV5-1	TRBJ2-3
CASSSGLAGFNEQFF	TGTGCCAGCAGCTCGGGACTAGCGGGATTCAATGAGCAGTTCTTC	.	TRBD2	TRBV11-2	TRBJ2-1
CASSVGAGSYEQYF	TGTGCCAGCAGCGTAGGAGCGGGCTCCTACGAGCAGTACTTC	.	.	TRBV9	TRBJ2-7
CASSLGGLSTDTQYF	TGTGCCAGCAGCTTAGGGGGACTTAGCACAGATACGCAGTATTTT	.	.	TRBV11-2	TRBJ2-3
CASSEHGTFSYEQYF	TGTGCCAGCAGCGAACACGGGACATTCTCCTACGAGCAGTACTTC	.	.	TRBV7-2	TRBJ2-7
CASSPPPDRYRDEQYF	TGTGCCAGCAGCCCCCCCCCAGACAGGTACAGAGACGAGCAGTACTTC	.	.	TRBV7-9	TRBJ2-7
CASSLVGVPYGYTF	TGTGCCAGCAGTTTAGTAGGAGTACCCTATGGCTACACCTTC	once	.	TRBV28	TRBJ1-2
CAITAAGADEQYF	TGTGCCATCACCGCCGCGGGGGCGGACGAGCAGTACTTC	.	.	TRBV10-3	TRBJ2-7
CASSPGTGPYEQYF	TGTGCCAGCTCACCAGGGACAGGTCCCTACGAGCAGTACTTC	.	TRBD1	TRBV18	TRBJ2-7
CASSLAVVRQETQYF	TGCGCCAGCAGCTTGGCCGTGGTTAGACAAGAGACCCAGTACTTC	.	.	TRBV5-1	TRBJ2-5
CASSLDGDRGRVPQHF	TGCGCCAGCAGCTTGGACGGGGACAGGGGACGTGTGCCCCAGCATTTT	few	TRBD1	TRBV5-1	TRBJ1-5
CSATGSDTQYF	TGCAGTGCGACAGGGTCAGATACGCAGTATTTT	.	TRBD1	TRBV20-1	TRBJ2-3
CASSFGVSNQPQHF	TGTGCCAGCAGCTTTGGAGTTAGCAATCAGCCCCAGCATTTT	.	.	TRBV7-9	TRBJ1-5
CASSLRGLVTEAFF	TGCGCCAGCAGCTTGAGGGGGCTGGTAACTGAAGCTTTCTTT	few	TRBD1	TRBV5-1	TRBJ1-1
CASSQDPGTGANEQYF	TGCGCCAGCAGCCAGGACCCGGGGACAGGGGCCAACGAGCAGTACTTC	.	TRBD1	TRBV4-1	TRBJ2-7
CASSYGGQGGEQYF	TGTGCCAGCAGCTACGGGGGACAGGGGGGCGAGCAGTACTTC	.	TRBD1	TRBV7-2	TRBJ2-7
CASSSQGQGLGGELFF	TGCGCCAGCAGCTCCCAGGGACAGGGGCTTGGCGGGGAGCTGTTTTTT	.	TRBD1	TRBV5-1	TRBJ2-2
CASSGQGNNLPGNTIYF	TGCGCCAGCAGTGGACAGGGTAATAACCTCCCTGGAAACACCATATATTTT	.	TRBD1	TRBV5-1	TRBJ1-3